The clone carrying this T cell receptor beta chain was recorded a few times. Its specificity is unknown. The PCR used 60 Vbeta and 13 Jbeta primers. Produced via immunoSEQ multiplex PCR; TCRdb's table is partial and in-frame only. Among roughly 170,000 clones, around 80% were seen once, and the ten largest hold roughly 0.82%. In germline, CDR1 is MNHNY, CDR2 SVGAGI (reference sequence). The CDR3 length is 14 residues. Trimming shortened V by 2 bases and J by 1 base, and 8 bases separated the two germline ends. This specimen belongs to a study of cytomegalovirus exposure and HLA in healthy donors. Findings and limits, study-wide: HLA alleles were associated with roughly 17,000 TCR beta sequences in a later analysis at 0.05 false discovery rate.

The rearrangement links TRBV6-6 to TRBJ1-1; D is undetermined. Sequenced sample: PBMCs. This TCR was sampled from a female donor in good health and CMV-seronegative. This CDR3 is CASSYNRWNTEAFF. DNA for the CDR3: TGTGCCAGCAGTTACAACAGATGGAACACTGAAGCTTTCTTT.